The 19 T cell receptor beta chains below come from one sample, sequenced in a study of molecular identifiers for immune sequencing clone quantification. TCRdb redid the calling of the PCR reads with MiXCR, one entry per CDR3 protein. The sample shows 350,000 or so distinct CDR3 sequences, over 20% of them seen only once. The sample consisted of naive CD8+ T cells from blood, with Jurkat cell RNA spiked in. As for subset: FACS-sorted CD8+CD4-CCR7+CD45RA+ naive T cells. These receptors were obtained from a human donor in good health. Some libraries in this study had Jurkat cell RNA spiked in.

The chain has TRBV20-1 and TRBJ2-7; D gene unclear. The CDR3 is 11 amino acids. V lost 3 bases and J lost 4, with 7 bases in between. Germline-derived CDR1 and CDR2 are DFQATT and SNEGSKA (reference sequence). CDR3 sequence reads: CSARYNYEQYF. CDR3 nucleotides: TGCAGTGCTAGGTACAATTACGAGCAGTACTTC.

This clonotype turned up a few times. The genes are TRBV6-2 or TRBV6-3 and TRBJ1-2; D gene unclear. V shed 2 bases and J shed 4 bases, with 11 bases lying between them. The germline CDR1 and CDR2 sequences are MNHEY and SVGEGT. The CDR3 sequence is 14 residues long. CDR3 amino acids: CASSYPGTGYGYTF. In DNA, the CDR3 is TGTGCCAGCAGTTACCCTGGTACGGGCTATGGCTACACCTTC.

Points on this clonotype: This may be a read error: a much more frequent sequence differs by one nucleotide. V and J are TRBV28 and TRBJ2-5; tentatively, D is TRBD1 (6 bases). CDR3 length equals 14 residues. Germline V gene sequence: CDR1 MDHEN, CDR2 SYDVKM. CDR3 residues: CVSSYQGWQETQYF. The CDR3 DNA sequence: TGTGTCAGCAGTTATCAGGGGTGGCAAGAGACCCAGTACTTC.

CDR3 region: CASTGQSTDTQYF. The CDR3 DNA is TGTGCCAGCACGGGACAGAGCACAGATACGCAGTATTTT. This chain connects TRBV27 to TRBJ2-3, with 7 bases identical to TRBD1. The J segment lost 0 bases and the V segment lost 7 bases, leaving 1 base of the junction unmatched. The CDR3 sequence is 13 residues long. Germline CDR1 reads MNHEY; CDR2 reads SMNVEV (reference sequence).

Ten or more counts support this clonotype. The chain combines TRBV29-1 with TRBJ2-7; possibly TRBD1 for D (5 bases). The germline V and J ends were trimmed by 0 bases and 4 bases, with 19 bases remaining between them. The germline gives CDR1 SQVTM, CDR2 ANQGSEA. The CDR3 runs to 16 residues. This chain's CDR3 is CSVEDFGAFGSYEQYF. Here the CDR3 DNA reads TGCAGCGTTGAAGATTTTGGGGCATTCGGAAGTTACGAGCAGTACTTC.

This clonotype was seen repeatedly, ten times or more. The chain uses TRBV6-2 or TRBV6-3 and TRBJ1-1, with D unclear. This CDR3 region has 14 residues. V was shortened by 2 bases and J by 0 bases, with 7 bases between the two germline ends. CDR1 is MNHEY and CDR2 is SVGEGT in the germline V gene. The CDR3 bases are TGTGCCAGCAGTTACGCAGGCTTGAACACTGAAGCTTTCTTT. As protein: CASSYAGLNTEAFF.

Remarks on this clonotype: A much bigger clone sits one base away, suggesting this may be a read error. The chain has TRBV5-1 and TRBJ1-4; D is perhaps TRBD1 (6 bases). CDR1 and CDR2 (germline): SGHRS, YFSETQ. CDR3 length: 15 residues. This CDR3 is CASSLVFQGTEKLVF. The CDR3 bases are TGCGCCAGCAGCTTGGTATTCCAGGGGACTGAAAAACTGGTTTTT.

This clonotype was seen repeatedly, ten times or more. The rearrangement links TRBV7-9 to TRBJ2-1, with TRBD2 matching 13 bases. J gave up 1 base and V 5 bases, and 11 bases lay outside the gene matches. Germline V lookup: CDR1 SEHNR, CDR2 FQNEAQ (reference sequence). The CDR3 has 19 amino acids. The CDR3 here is CASSPKLAGGVFSYNEQFF. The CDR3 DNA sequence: TGTGCCAGCAGCCCTAAACTAGCGGGAGGGGTCTTTTCCTACAATGAGCAGTTCTTC. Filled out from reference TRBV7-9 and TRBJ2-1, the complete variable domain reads DTGVSQNPRHKITKRGQNVTFRCDPISEHNRLYWYRQTLGQGPEFLTYFQNEAQLEKSRLLSDRFSAERPKGSFSTLEIQRTEQGDSAMYLCASSPKLAGGVFSYNEQFFGPGTRLTVL.

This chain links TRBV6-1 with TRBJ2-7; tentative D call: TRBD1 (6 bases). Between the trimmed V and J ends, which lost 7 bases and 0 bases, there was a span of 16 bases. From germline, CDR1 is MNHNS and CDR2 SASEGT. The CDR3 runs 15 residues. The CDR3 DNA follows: TGTGCCAGCAAGCTCACCCAGGACAGCTCCTACGAGCAGTACTTC. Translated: CASKLTQDSSYEQYF.

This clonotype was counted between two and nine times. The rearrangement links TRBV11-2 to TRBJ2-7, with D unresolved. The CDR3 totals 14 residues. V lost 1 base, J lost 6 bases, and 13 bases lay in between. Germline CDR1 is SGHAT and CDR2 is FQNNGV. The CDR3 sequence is CASSLVSSSVEQYF. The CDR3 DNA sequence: TGTGCCAGCAGCTTAGTGTCGTCATCGGTCGAGCAGTACTTC.

The CDR3 nucleotides are TGTGCCAGCAGTTCTTGGGGCGCAGGTACAGATACGCAGTATTTT. This encodes CASSSWGAGTDTQYF. This sequence joins TRBV27 and TRBJ2-3; D is possibly TRBD1 (5 bases). The CDR3 is 15 amino acids. The V and J ends lost 4 bases and 3 bases respectively, with 14 bases between them. In germline, CDR1 is MNHEY, CDR2 SMNVEV (reference sequence).

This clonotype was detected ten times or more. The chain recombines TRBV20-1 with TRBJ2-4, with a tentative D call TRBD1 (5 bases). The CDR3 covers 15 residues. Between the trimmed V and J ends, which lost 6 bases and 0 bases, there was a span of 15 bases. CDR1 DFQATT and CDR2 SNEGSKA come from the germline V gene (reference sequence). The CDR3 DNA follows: TGCAGTGCCGAATACAGGTTCCTAGCCAAAAACATTCAGTACTTC. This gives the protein CSAEYRFLAKNIQYF.

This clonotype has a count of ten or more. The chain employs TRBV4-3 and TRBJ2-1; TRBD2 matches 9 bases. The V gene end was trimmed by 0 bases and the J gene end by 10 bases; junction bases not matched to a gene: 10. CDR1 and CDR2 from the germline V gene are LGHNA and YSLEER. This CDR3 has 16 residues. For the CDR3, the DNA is TGCGCCAGCAGCCAAGATAGGGCGGGGGGGCCTCGGGAGCAGTTCTTC. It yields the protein CASSQDRAGGPREQFF.

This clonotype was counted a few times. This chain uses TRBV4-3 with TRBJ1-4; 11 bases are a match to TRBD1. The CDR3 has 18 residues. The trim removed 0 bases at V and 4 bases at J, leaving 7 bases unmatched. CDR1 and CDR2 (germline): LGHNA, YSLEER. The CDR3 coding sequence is TGCGCCAGCAGCCAAGATTCCCGGACAGGGGGCGGTAATGAAAAACTGTTTTTT. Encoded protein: CASSQDSRTGGGNEKLFF.

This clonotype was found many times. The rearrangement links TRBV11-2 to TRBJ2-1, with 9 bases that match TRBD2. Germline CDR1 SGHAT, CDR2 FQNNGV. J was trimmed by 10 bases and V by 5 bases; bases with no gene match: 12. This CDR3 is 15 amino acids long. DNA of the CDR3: TGTGCCAGCAGCCCCGATCACGGCGGGAGGGAGGAGCAGTTCTTC. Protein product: CASSPDHGGREEQFF.

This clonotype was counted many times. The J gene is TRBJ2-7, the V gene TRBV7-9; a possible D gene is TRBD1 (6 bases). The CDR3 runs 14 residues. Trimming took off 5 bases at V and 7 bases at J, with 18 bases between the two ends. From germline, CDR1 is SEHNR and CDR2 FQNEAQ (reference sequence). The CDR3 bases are TGTGCCAGCAGCCCCCAAGGGGGACCCGGGGAGCAGTACTTC. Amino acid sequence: CASSPQGGPGEQYF.

This chain's CDR3 is CASSYPGQLTYEQYF. In DNA, the CDR3 is TGTGCCAGCAGTTACCCCGGCCAGCTAACCTACGAGCAGTACTTC. The chain links TRBV6-2 or TRBV6-3 to TRBJ2-7; D remains ambiguous. Germline V gene lookup returns CDR1 MNHEY and CDR2 SVGEGT. The CDR3 runs to 15 residues. Between the trimmed V and J ends, which lost 2 bases and 2 bases, there was a span of 13 bases.

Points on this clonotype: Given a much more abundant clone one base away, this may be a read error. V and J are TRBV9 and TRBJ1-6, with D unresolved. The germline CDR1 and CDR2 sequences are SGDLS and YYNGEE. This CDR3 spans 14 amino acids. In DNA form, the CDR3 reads TGTGCCAGCAACGTAAGAGCCGCGACGGATCCCCTCCACTTT. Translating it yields CASNVRAATDPLHF.

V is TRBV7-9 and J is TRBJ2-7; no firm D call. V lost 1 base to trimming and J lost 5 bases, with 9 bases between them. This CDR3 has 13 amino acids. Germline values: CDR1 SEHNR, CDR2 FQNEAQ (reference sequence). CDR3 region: CASSLGVSDEQYF. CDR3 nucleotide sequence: TGTGCCAGCAGCTTAGGAGTTTCGGACGAGCAGTACTTC.